A selection of T cell receptor beta chains follows, all from one sample in a study of OX40 agonist ivuxolimab in advanced cancers. Here immunoSEQ multiplex PCR was the method, and the copy in TCRdb shows in-frame clones only, minus some. The sample has tens of thousands of clones, 87% seen once; the top ten hold approximately 0.54%. Here the sequenced sample was CD4+ or CD8+ T cells sorted from blood, taken in a trial of the OX40 agonist ivuxolimab. The receptors were sampled from an adult with an advanced solid tumor such as melanoma, head and neck, liver or kidney cancer. The CDR3 runs from the conserved cysteine through the conserved F or W. D genes are given only for firm matches. Rows may omit the clone size; those that give it use once, few, many or a size class.

d_call,clone_size,v_call,j_call,cdr3_aa,cdr3_nt
TRBD1,NA,TRBV19,TRBJ1-2,CASTQQQTGTYPYGYTF,TGTGCCAGTACCCAACAGCAGACAGGGACCTATCCCTATGGCTACACCTTC
NA,NA,TRBV19,TRBJ1-2,CASSIDLWINYGYTF,TGTGCCAGTAGTATAGATCTCTGGATTAACTATGGCTACACCTTC
TRBD1,NA,TRBV28,TRBJ1-5,CASREGDRGHQPQHF,TGTGCCAGCAGGGAGGGGGACAGGGGCCATCAGCCCCAGCATTTT
TRBD1,NA,TRBV15,TRBJ2-7,CATSGRQGSYEQYF,TGTGCCACCAGCGGAAGACAGGGTTCCTACGAGCAGTACTTC
NA,NA,TRBV25-1,TRBJ2-5,CASSDHRPGKETQYF,TGTGCCAGCAGTGACCACAGGCCGGGGAAAGAGACCCAGTACTTC
NA,NA,TRBV2,TRBJ2-6,CASNGDSGANVLTF,TGTGCCAGCAATGGGGACTCTGGGGCCAACGTCCTGACTTTC
NA,once,TRBV2,TRBJ1-1,CASILQQNTEAFF,TGTGCCAGCATATTACAGCAGAACACTGAAGCTTTCTTT
NA,NA,TRBV6-5,TRBJ2-1,CASSNALNEQFF,TGTGCCAGCAGCAACGCCCTCAATGAGCAGTTCTTC
TRBD2,few,TRBV19,TRBJ2-7,CASSRASSGGYEQYF,TGTGCCAGTAGTCGGGCGTCTAGCGGGGGCTACGAGCAGTACTTC
TRBD1,NA,TRBV10-2,TRBJ1-2,CASSRTGNFYGYTF,TGCGCCAGCAGCCGGACAGGCAATTTCTATGGCTACACCTTC
NA,NA,TRBV7-2,TRBJ1-1,CASSLGHSNTEAFF,TGTGCCAGCAGCCTTGGACACTCGAACACTGAAGCTTTCTTT
NA,NA,TRBV5-6,TRBJ1-2,CASSPLRGTPYGYTF,TGTGCCAGCAGCCCGCTCCGTGGGACGCCTTATGGCTACACCTTC
TRBD2,NA,TRBV6-4,TRBJ2-1,CASSDSGGSSYNEQFF,TGTGCCAGCAGTGACTCGGGCGGGAGCTCCTACAATGAGCAGTTCTTC
TRBD2,NA,TRBV5-1,TRBJ2-1,CASSTFTSASDEQFF,TGCGCCAGCAGCACCTTTACTAGCGCCAGCGATGAGCAGTTCTTC
TRBD1,NA,TRBV19,TRBJ1-1,CASSYTGGTEAFF,TGTGCCAGTAGCTATACAGGGGGCACTGAAGCTTTCTTT
NA,NA,TRBV19,TRBJ2-5,CASSIGVRGETQYF,TGTGCCAGTAGTATAGGTGTTAGGGGTGAGACCCAGTACTTC
TRBD1,NA,TRBV19,TRBJ1-5,CASSINRGRNQPQHF,TGTGCCAGTAGTATCAACAGGGGGCGCAATCAGCCCCAGCATTTT
NA,few,TRBV29-1,TRBJ1-1,CSGSGGGTEAFF,TGCAGCGGTTCTGGGGGAGGGACTGAAGCTTTCTTT
NA,NA,TRBV7-8,TRBJ2-1,CASIPHPTVYEQFF,TGTGCCAGCATCCCCCACCCTACGGTATACGAGCAGTTCTTC
NA,few,TRBV30,TRBJ1-2,CAWSAGVSYGYTF,TGTGCCTGGAGTGCCGGCGTTTCCTATGGCTACACCTTC
NA,NA,TRBV5-1,TRBJ2-1,CASSLVQGPYNEQFF,TGCGCCAGCAGCTTGGTACAGGGACCCTACAATGAGCAGTTCTTC
NA,NA,TRBV6-1,TRBJ2-7,CASSEGPRDYEQYF,TGTGCCAGCAGTGAGGGACCACGGGACTACGAGCAGTACTTC
TRBD1,NA,TRBV29-1,TRBJ2-7,CSVLGTAGQYF,TGCAGCGTCCTCGGGACAGCTGGGCAGTACTTC
NA,NA,TRBV6-5,TRBJ2-7,CASSRLGYEQYF,TGTGCCAGCAGTCGTTTGGGGTATGAGCAGTACTTC
TRBD1,NA,TRBV5-4,TRBJ1-2,CASNPGQQEGYGYTF,TGTGCCAGCAATCCGGGACAGCAGGAGGGCTATGGCTACACCTTC
NA,NA,TRBV4-1,TRBJ2-7,CASSQGVPLSSYEQYF,TGCGCCAGCAGCCAGGGGGTACCGCTCAGCTCCTACGAGCAGTACTTC
NA,NA,TRBV11-2,TRBJ1-5,CASSFGVGGNQPQHF,TGTGCCAGCAGCTTCGGAGTCGGGGGCAATCAGCCCCAGCATTTT
TRBD1,NA,TRBV10-3,TRBJ2-7,CATRQGASHEQYF,TGTGCCACTAGACAGGGGGCCTCCCACGAGCAGTACTTC
TRBD1,NA,TRBV5-4,TRBJ1-4,CASSPGQGSFREKLFF,TGTGCCAGCAGCCCAGGACAGGGCTCGTTTCGTGAAAAACTGTTTTTT
TRBD1,NA,TRBV9,TRBJ2-7,CASSVGMGQHYEQYF,TGTGCCAGCAGCGTAGGAATGGGACAGCACTACGAGCAGTACTTC
NA,NA,TRBV7-3,TRBJ2-3,CASSLTKATDTQYF,TGTGCCAGCAGCTTAACCAAGGCTACAGATACGCAGTATTTT
TRBD2,NA,TRBV7-6,TRBJ2-3,CASSLTSGATDTQYF,TGTGCCAGCAGCCTGACTAGCGGAGCCACAGATACGCAGTATTTT
NA,NA,TRBV19,TRBJ2-5,CASSKVTQETQYF,TGTGCCAGTAGTAAAGTGACACAAGAGACCCAGTACTTC
NA,once,TRBV18,TRBJ2-3,CASSPTVSTDTQYF,TGTGCCAGCTCACCAACTGTCAGCACAGATACGCAGTATTTT
TRBD1,NA,TRBV18,TRBJ1-3,CASSPQGQVGNTIYF,TGTGCCAGCTCACCACAGGGACAGGTTGGAAACACCATATATTTT
TRBD1,NA,TRBV2,TRBJ1-1,CASRDRENTEAFF,TGTGCCAGCCGGGACAGGGAGAACACTGAAGCTTTCTTT
NA,NA,TRBV7-7,TRBJ2-2,CSVGGAGELFF,TGTAGCGTAGGGGGAGCCGGGGAGCTGTTTTTT
TRBD2,NA,TRBV30,TRBJ2-2,CACTSGRVPGELFF,TGTGCCTGCACTAGCGGGAGGGTCCCCGGGGAGCTGTTTTTT
TRBD1,few,TRBV6-1,TRBJ2-5,CASSDHDREETQYF,TGTGCCAGCAGTGACCACGACAGGGAAGAGACCCAGTACTTC
NA,once,TRBV30,TRBJ2-1,CAWSVRNEQFF,TGTGCCTGGAGTGTACGTAATGAGCAGTTCTTC
NA,NA,TRBV30,TRBJ2-7,CAWSVGGQIYEQYF,TGTGCCTGGAGTGTAGGAGGACAGATTTACGAGCAGTACTTC
NA,NA,TRBV2,TRBJ1-2,CASSEGAGSNYGYTF,TGTGCCAGCAGTGAAGGCGCAGGATCTAACTATGGCTACACCTTC
NA,NA,TRBV28,TRBJ2-7,CASSYDLFTSYEQYF,TGTGCCAGCAGTTATGACCTTTTTACGTCCTACGAGCAGTACTTC
NA,once,TRBV6-1,TRBJ1-2,CASSVHGVYGYTF,TGTGCCAGCAGTGTCCACGGTGTCTATGGCTACACCTTC
NA,few,TRBV14,TRBJ2-7,CASSQDLVTSYEQYF,TGTGCCAGCAGCCAAGATCTCGTAACCTCCTACGAGCAGTACTTC
TRBD2,once,TRBV6-1,TRBJ2-1,CASSGLAGGPYSSNEQFF,TGTGCCAGCAGTGGGCTAGCGGGGGGGCCGTATTCTAGCAATGAGCAGTTCTTC
TRBD2,NA,TRBV29-1,TRBJ2-3,CSGRLAGVSTDTQYF,TGCAGCGGGAGGCTAGCGGGCGTTAGCACAGATACGCAGTATTTT
NA,NA,TRBV5-1,TRBJ2-7,CASSLNPTDSYEQYF,TGCGCCAGCAGCTTAAACCCGACAGATTCCTACGAGCAGTACTTC
TRBD1,NA,TRBV19,TRBJ2-3,CASSSSRGRVDTDTQYF,TGTGCCAGTAGTTCCTCCAGGGGGCGGGTGGACACAGATACGCAGTATTTT
TRBD1,once,TRBV6-1,TRBJ1-5,CASSGLRTGGSGQPQHF,TGTGCCAGCAGTGGTCTCAGGACAGGGGGGTCCGGTCAGCCCCAGCATTTT
NA,few,TRBV19,TRBJ2-1,CASGRRDYNEQFF,TGTGCCAGTGGGCGGCGGGACTACAATGAGCAGTTCTTC
NA,NA,TRBV29-1,TRBJ1-5,CSVVGVQGAQHF,TGCAGCGTTGTGGGGGTACAGGGAGCCCAGCATTTT
TRBD1,NA,TRBV30,TRBJ1-4,CAWKDRGLPNEKLFF,TGTGCCTGGAAGGACAGGGGGCTGCCTAATGAAAAACTGTTTTTT
NA,NA,TRBV20-1,TRBJ2-5,CSAPLGTQYF,TGCAGTGCCCCCCTCGGGACCCAGTACTTC
NA,NA,TRBV15,TRBJ1-2,CATSRDLRGIYGYTF,TGTGCCACCAGCAGAGATCTGCGGGGAATCTATGGCTACACCTTC
TRBD1,NA,TRBV27,TRBJ1-5,CASSPGQGSGRSNQPQHF,TGTGCCAGCAGTCCCGGACAGGGGTCGGGTAGGAGCAATCAGCCCCAGCATTTT
NA,NA,TRBV19,TRBJ1-5,CASSNRASEQPQHF,TGTGCCAGTAGTAATAGGGCCTCGGAACAGCCCCAGCATTTT
TRBD1,once,TRBV30,TRBJ1-1,CAWSDRELAFF,TGTGCCTGGAGCGACAGGGAATTGGCTTTCTTT
NA,once,TRBV11-3,TRBJ2-3,CASSLEAPDTQYF,TGTGCCAGCAGCTTAGAAGCACCAGATACGCAGTATTTT
TRBD1,NA,TRBV7-8,TRBJ1-1,CASSSNRGGEAFF,TGTGCCAGCAGCTCCAACAGGGGGGGTGAAGCTTTCTTT